These 15 T cell receptor beta chains originate from one sample sequenced in a study of blood T cells in healthy people across ages. Combining a sample-barcoded 5' primer with a J-beta primer mix, a second PCR ran for about 6 to 11 cycles. TCRdb ran MiXCR on the 5' RACE reads and lists one entry per CDR3 protein. The table has about 780,000 distinct CDR3 sequences, around half seen once. Sequenced sample: blood. The receptors were sampled from a man older than 75 in good health.

This clonotype was picked up a small number of times. The chain carries TRBV20-1 and TRBJ1-2; a possible D gene is TRBD1 (5 bases). Trimming stripped 2 bases from V and 3 bases from J, with 7 bases between. CDR3 length: 12 residues. The V gene's germline CDR1 is DFQATT and CDR2 SNEGSKA (reference sequence). The CDR3 sequence: CSARKGDYGYTF. The CDR3 DNA is TGCAGTGCTAGAAAAGGGGACTATGGCTACACCTTC.

This chain connects TRBV2 to TRBJ2-1; no firm D call. This CDR3 has 15 residues. Per the germline V gene, CDR1 is SNHLY and CDR2 is FYNNEI. V was clipped by 1 base and J by 10 bases, with 17 bases between them. The chain's CDR3 is CASSEDVTAAYEQFF. DNA for the CDR3: TGTGCCAGCAGTGAAGATGTGACGGCAGCCTACGAGCAGTTCTTC.

The chain recombines TRBV28 with TRBJ1-2; D ambiguous. The CDR3 length is 14 residues. The germline CDR1 and CDR2 sequences are MDHEN and SYDVKM. V dropped 3 bases and J dropped 0 bases, with 8 bases sitting between them. In DNA form, the CDR3 reads TGTGCCAGCAGTTTCGGGGTTACTAACTATGGCTACACCTTC. This translates into CASSFGVTNYGYTF.

This clonotype was observed once. V usage is TRBV27 and J usage is TRBJ2-1; 11 bases map to TRBD2. The CDR3 covers 17 residues. With 4 bases clipped from V and 3 bases from J, the junction kept 8 bases outside the gene matches. From germline, CDR1 is MNHEY and CDR2 SMNVEV (reference sequence). The CDR3 region is CASSSIAGGPNYNEQFF. DNA of the CDR3: TGTGCCAGCAGTTCCATAGCGGGAGGGCCCAACTACAATGAGCAGTTCTTC.

The J gene is TRBJ1-2, the V gene TRBV12-3 or TRBV12-4; TRBD1 matches at 9 bases. The CDR3 sequence is 13 residues long. V shed 5 bases, J shed 5 bases, and the junction held 3 bases outside the gene matches. Here the CDR3 reads CASSIGQGYGYTF. The CDR3 coding sequence is TGTGCCAGCAGTATCGGACAGGGGTATGGCTACACCTTC.

The table lists this clonotype with a few counts. This chain uses TRBV20-1 with TRBJ2-7; TRBD1 matches 8 bases. The CDR3 covers 13 residues. Germline assignment: CDR1 DFQATT and CDR2 SNEGSKA (reference sequence). With 6 bases clipped from V and 3 bases from J, the junction kept 7 bases outside the gene matches. The CDR3 DNA is TGCAGTGCCCCCGGGACAGGCATCTACGAGCAGTACTTC. It specifies CSAPGTGIYEQYF.

This chain links TRBV12-3 or TRBV12-4 with TRBJ1-5; the match to TRBD1 covers 7 bases. V lost 7 bases, J lost 3 bases, and 6 bases stayed unmatched. The CDR3 length is 14 residues. The CDR3 protein is CASTRQGSNQPQHF. The CDR3 DNA follows: TGTGCCAGCACCCGACAGGGCTCCAATCAGCCCCAGCATTTT.

This clonotype showed up just a few times. This chain uses TRBV6-2 or TRBV6-3 with TRBJ2-3; TRBD2 agrees at 13 bases. This CDR3 has 16 residues. Losses at the gene ends were 2 bases for V and 2 bases for J; bases not matched to a gene: 1. Germline V lookup: CDR1 MNHEY, CDR2 SVGEGT. CDR3 residues: CASSYGTSGNTDTQYF. The CDR3 nucleotides are TGTGCCAGCAGTTACGGGACTAGCGGGAACACAGATACGCAGTATTTT.

This clonotype was recorded a few times. Given a much more abundant clone one base away, this may be a read error. The chain couples TRBV15 to TRBJ2-4; D gene ambiguous. This CDR3 is 13 amino acids long. Germline V gene lookup returns CDR1 LNHNV and CDR2 YYDKDF (reference sequence). The germline V and J ends were trimmed by 3 bases and 15 bases, with 18 bases remaining between them. The CDR3 DNA reads as TGTGCCACCAGCAGGGATACAATAGTTGGGCGGTACTTC. It codes for CATSRDTIVGRYF.

In its sample, this clonotype was seen once. The chain couples TRBV6-6 to TRBJ2-5; 14 nucleotides align to TRBD2. CDR3 size: 16 residues. Germline V gene lookup returns CDR1 MNHNY and CDR2 SVGAGI (reference sequence). V was clipped by 4 bases and J by 5 bases; unmatched bases: 6. As DNA, the CDR3 is TGTGCCAGCAGTTCAGGGACTAGCGGGGGTTGGGAGACCCAGTACTTC. Protein product: CASSSGTSGGWETQYF.

This clonotype was seen only once. V gene TRBV15 combines with J gene TRBJ2-1, with D uncertain. This CDR3 region has 15 residues. Per the germline V gene, CDR1 is LNHNV and CDR2 is YYDKDF (reference sequence). Between the trimmed V and J ends, which lost 1 base and 8 bases, there was a span of 15 bases. This CDR3 is CATSRGVSLTDEQFF. The CDR3 region has the DNA TGTGCCACCAGCAGAGGCGTCTCCCTCACAGATGAGCAGTTCTTC.

This clonotype was counted only a few times. The chain couples TRBV29-1 to TRBJ2-5; 9 nucleotides match TRBD2. After removal of 4 bases from V and 4 bases from J, the junction contained 1 base not matched to a gene. This CDR3 is 12 amino acids long. Germline V gives CDR1 SQVTM, CDR2 ANQGSEA. CDR3 DNA sequence: TGCAGCGTTGCACTAGCGGGAGAGACCCAGTACTTC. Encoded protein: CSVALAGETQYF.

This clonotype appeared a few times. The chain has TRBV29-1 and TRBJ1-4; tentative D call: TRBD1 (5 bases). Germline CDR1 is SQVTM and CDR2 is ANQGSEA. V lost 5 bases and J 8 bases, leaving 18 bases between the germline ends. The CDR3 spans 14 residues. The CDR3 sequence is CSVRGTAIQEKLFF. The CDR3, as DNA: TGCAGCGTTCGGGGCACGGCAATTCAGGAAAAACTGTTTTTT.

There are a few counts of this clonotype. The chain has TRBV20-1 and TRBJ2-5; TRBD1 is a possible D gene (7 bases). The closer fit of TRBJ2-7 to the DNA end suggests the J call may be wrong. Germline CDR1 reads DFQATT; CDR2 reads SNEGSKA (reference sequence). The CDR3 runs to 13 residues. CDR3 DNA sequence: TGCAGTGCAAGCAGGGGGGTGCTCCCCGAGCAGTACTTC. It translates to CSASRGVLPEQYF.

This clonotype was counted a few times. The chain carries TRBV25-1 and TRBJ2-5; D unresolved. The germline CDR1 and CDR2 sequences are MGHDK and SYGVNS. V was clipped by 1 base and J by 2 bases, with 8 bases between them. The CDR3 consists of 14 residues. The CDR3 DNA is TGTGCCAGCAGTGAATCCCTGGAACAAGAGACCCAGTACTTC. Protein: CASSESLEQETQYF. The entire variable domain, with the rest obtained from reference TRBV25-1 and TRBJ2-5, is as follows: EADIYQTPRYLVIGTGKKITLECSQTMGHDKMYWYQQDPGMELHLIHYSYGVNSTEKGDLSSESTVSRIRTEHFPLTLESARPSHTSQYLCASSESLEQETQYFGPGTRLLVL.